Listed here is a single TCR beta chain. The CDR3 is made up of 15 amino acids. Germline V CDR1 and CDR2: MGHRA, YSYEKL. V was shortened by 1 base and J by 7 bases, with 13 bases between the two germline ends. These data come from a study of early T cells in non-severe SARS-CoV-2 infection. Using its own MiXCR run on the 5' RACE reads, TCRdb lists one record per CDR3 protein. The sample carries roughly 29,000 distinct CDR3 sequences, about 4.6% recorded once. Sequencing was carried out using whole blood. This TCR derives from an adult who was a healthcare worker with PCR-confirmed SARS-CoV-2 infection or an uninfected control (not recorded which). The genes are TRBV4-1 and TRBJ1-4; possibly TRBD1 for D (5 bases). The CDR3, as DNA: TGCGCCAGCAGCCAAGCCGGCCAGGGATTTGAAAAACTGTTTTTT. It translates to CASSQAGQGFEKLFF.